The rows below give T cell receptor beta chains drawn from one sample of a study of blood T cell repertoires in COVID-19. Libraries were prepared by immunoSEQ multiplex PCR; TCRdb keeps only in-frame clonotypes and omits some of them. The sample consists of around 170,000 clones, 70% to 85% of them appearing once. The sequencing sample was made of PBMCs or T cells enriched from blood (not recorded which). The origin of the receptors is a man in his fifties who had recovered from COVID-19. CDR3s include the opening cysteine and the closing phenylalanine or tryptophan. D genes are given only for firm matches. For some rows the clone size is stated as once, few or many, or as a class when expanded; others skip it.

>TRBV19|NA|14|TRBD2|TRBJ2-3
TGTGCCAGTAAGACTAGCGGGGACCCGCCTACGCAGTATTTT
CASKTSGDPPTQYF
>TRBV7-9|NA|15|TRBD1|TRBJ2-7
TGTGCCAGCAGCTCTGTCCGGGACAGGACCTACGAGCAGTACTTC
CASSSVRDRTYEQYF
>TRBV5-1|NA|14|NA|TRBJ1-1
TGCGCCAGCAGACAGGTTTCGAAGAGCACTGAAGCTTTCTTT
CASRQVSKSTEAFF
>TRBV7-9|NA|14|TRBD1|TRBJ2-1
TGTGCCAGCAGCTTAGATACAGGGGGCGGTGAGCAGTTCTTC
CASSLDTGGGEQFF
>TRBV6-5|NA|14|NA|TRBJ2-3
TGTGCCAGCGGGGGGGGCCAGAATGCAGATACGCAGTATTTT
CASGGGQNADTQYF
>TRBV2|NA|14|TRBD2|TRBJ2-7
TGTGCCAGCAGTCTAGCGGGGCCCTTATACGAGCAGTACTTC
CASSLAGPLYEQYF
>TRBV15|NA|12|NA|TRBJ1-1
TGTGCCACCAGCAGAGATCGGGGTGAAGCTTTCTTT
CATSRDRGEAFF
>TRBV7-6|NA|14|NA|TRBJ2-7
TGTGCCAGCAGCAGTCTCTATAGCTCCTACGAGCAGTACTTC
CASSSLYSSYEQYF
>TRBV5-1|NA|15|NA|TRBJ2-1
TGCGCCAGCAGCCTTTCTACAGCCTCCTACAATGAGCAGTTCTTC
CASSLSTASYNEQFF
>TRBV10-1|NA|15|NA|TRBJ2-7
TGCGCCAGCAGTGAGCCTTCCTGGACTCACTACGAGCAGTACTTC
CASSEPSWTHYEQYF
>TRBV2|once|13|NA|TRBJ1-1
TGTGCCAGCAGCCTCCAGGAGAACACTGAAGCTTTCTTT
CASSLQENTEAFF
>TRBV11-1|NA|14|NA|TRBJ2-5
TGTGCCAGCAGCTTAGGGGGTGGCGCGGGGACCCAGTACTTC
CASSLGGGAGTQYF